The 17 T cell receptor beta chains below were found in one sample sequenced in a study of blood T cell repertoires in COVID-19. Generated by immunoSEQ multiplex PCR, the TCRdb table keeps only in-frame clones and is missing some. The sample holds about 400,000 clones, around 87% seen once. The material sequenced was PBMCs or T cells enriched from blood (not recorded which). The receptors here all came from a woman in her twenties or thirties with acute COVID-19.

DNA of the CDR3: TGTGCCAGCTCCAATGACCCGGGAGGTGAGCAGTTCTTC. This translates into CASSNDPGGEQFF. The chain links TRBV18 to TRBJ2-1, with 7 bases identical to TRBD2. The CDR3 has 13 residues. Germline CDR1 KGHSH, CDR2 LQKENI. J gave up 9 bases and V 6 bases, and 8 bases lay outside the gene matches.

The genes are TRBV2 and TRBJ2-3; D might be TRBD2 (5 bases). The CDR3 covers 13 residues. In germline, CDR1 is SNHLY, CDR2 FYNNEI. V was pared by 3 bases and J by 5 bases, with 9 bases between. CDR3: CASSDGGRDTQYF. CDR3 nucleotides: TGTGCCAGCAGTGACGGCGGGCGAGATACGCAGTATTTT.

In DNA, the CDR3 is TGTGCCATCAGTGAAGGAGACAGGGTGAACACTGAAGCTTTCTTT. Its translation is CAISEGDRVNTEAFF. The chain combines TRBV10-3 with TRBJ1-1; 7 bases fit TRBD1. V lost 3 bases, J lost 0 bases, and 4 bases stayed unmatched. Germline CDR1 reads ENHRY; CDR2 reads SYGVKD. The CDR3 is 15 residues long.

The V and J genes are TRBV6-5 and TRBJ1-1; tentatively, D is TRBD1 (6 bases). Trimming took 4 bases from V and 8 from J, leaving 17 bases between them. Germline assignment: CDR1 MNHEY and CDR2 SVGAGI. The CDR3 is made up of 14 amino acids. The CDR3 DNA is TGTGCCAGCAGTTTCTCCTCGAAAGGACAGGAAGCTTTCTTT. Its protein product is CASSFSSKGQEAFF.

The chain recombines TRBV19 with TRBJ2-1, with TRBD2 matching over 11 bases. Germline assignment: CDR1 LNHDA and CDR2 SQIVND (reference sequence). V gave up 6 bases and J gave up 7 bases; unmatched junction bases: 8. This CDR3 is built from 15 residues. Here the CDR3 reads CASRMTSGVPNEQFF. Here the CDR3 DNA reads TGTGCCAGTAGGATGACTAGCGGGGTGCCGAATGAGCAGTTCTTC.

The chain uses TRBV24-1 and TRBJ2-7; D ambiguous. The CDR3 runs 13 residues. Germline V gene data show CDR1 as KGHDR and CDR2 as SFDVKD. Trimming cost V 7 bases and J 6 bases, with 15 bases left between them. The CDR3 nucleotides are TGTGCCACCAGGTTGGGCCCAGTCGGCGAGCAGTACTTC. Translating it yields CATRLGPVGEQYF.

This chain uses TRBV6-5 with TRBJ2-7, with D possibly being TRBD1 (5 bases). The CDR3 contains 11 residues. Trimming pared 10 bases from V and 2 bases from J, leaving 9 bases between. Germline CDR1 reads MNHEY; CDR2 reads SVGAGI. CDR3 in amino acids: CAIQGAYEQYF. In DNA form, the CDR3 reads TGTGCCATACAAGGGGCCTACGAGCAGTACTTC.

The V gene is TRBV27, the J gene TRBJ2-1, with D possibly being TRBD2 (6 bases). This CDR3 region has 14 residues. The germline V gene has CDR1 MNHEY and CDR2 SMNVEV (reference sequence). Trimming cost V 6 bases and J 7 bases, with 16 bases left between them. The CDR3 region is CASSDLAGTNEQFF. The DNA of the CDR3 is TGTGCCAGCAGCGACCTGGCGGGGACTAATGAGCAGTTCTTC.

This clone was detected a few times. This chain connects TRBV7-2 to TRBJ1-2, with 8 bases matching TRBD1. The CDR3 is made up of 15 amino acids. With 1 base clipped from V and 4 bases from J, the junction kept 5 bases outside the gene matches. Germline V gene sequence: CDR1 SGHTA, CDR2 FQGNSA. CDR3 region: CASSLDGQGGYGYTF. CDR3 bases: TGTGCCAGCAGCTTAGATGGACAGGGAGGCTATGGCTACACCTTC.

The CDR3 is CASGLDRAGGSEQYF. The CDR3 nucleotides read TGTGCTAGTGGTTTGGACCGAGCGGGGGGGAGTGAGCAGTACTTC. The chain joins TRBV12-5 to TRBJ2-7; TRBD2 matches 10 bases. In germline, CDR1 is LGHNT, CDR2 FRNRAP. V gave up 1 base and J gave up 7 bases; unmatched junction bases: 7. CDR3 size: 15 residues.

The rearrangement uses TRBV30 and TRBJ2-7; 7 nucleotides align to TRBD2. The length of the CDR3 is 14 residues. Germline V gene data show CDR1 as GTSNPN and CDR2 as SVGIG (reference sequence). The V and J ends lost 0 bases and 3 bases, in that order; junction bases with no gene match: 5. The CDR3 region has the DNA TGTGCCTGGAGTGTAGGATTAGCGGGCTACGAGCAGTACTTC. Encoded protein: CAWSVGLAGYEQYF.

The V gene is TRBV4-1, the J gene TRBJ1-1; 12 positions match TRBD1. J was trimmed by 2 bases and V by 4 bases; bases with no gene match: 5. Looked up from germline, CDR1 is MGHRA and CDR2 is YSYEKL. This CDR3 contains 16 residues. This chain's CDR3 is CASSPGQGALNTEAFF. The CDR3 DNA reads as TGCGCCAGCAGCCCGGGACAGGGGGCTCTAAACACTGAAGCTTTCTTT.

The CDR3 loop is CASRRLGVETQYF. CDR3 nucleotides: TGTGCCAGCAGACGACTAGGCGTGGAGACCCAGTACTTC. The gene calls are TRBV2 and TRBJ2-5; D perhaps matches TRBD2 (6 bases). Germline values: CDR1 SNHLY, CDR2 FYNNEI. This CDR3 is built from 13 residues. The V end lost 6 bases, the J end lost 5 bases, and 13 bases lay between the germline ends.

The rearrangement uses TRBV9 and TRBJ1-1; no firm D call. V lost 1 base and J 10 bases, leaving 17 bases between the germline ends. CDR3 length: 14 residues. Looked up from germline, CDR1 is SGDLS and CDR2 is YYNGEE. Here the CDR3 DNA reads TGTGCCAGCAGCGTATCCATCTCGAGCGGTTCAGCTTTCTTT. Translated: CASSVSISSGSAFF.

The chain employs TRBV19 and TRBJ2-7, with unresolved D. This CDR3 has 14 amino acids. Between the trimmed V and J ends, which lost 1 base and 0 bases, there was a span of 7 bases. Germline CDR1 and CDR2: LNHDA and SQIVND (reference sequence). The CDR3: CASSIGHNSYEQYF. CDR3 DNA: TGTGCCAGTAGTATAGGGCACAACTCCTACGAGCAGTACTTC.

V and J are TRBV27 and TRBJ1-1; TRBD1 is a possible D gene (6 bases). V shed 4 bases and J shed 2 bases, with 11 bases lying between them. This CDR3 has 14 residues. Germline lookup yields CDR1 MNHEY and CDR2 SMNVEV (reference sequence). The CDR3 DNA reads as TGTGCCAGCAGTTCGTACAGGGAAAACACTGAAGCTTTCTTT. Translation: CASSSYRENTEAFF.

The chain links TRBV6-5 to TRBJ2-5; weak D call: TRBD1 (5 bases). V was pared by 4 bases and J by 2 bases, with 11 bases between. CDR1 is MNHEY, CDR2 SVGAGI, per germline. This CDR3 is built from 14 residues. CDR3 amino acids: CASSLWGQQETQYF. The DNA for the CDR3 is TGTGCCAGCAGTTTGTGGGGCCAACAAGAGACCCAGTACTTC.